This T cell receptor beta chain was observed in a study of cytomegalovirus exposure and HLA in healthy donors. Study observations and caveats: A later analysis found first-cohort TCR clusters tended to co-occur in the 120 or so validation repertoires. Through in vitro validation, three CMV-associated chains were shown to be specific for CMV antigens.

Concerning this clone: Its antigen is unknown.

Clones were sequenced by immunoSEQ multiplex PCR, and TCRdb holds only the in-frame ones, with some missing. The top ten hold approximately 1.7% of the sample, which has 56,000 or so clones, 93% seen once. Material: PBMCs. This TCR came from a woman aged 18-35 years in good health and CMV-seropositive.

The CDR3 bases are TGTGCCAGCAGCCTTAGTCGGGGATTTGAAAACAGGGGCCGCTCTGGAAACACCATATATTTT. Translating gives CASSLSRGFENRGRSGNTIYF. This sequence joins TRBV7-8 and TRBJ1-3; 7 bases align to TRBD1. The CDR3 is made up of 21 amino acids. Germline loops: CDR1 SGHVS, CDR2 FQNEAQ. V was pared by 5 bases and J by 0 bases, with 22 bases of the junction left unmatched.